The present TCR beta chain was sequenced within a study of circulating CD8 cells and anti-PD-1 response in melanoma (dated by TCRdb to the early 2020s). Background for the entire study: Nivolumab was given to patients intravenously at 3 mg/kg every 2 weeks. In on-treatment samples, a biotinylated anti-human IgG4 antibody was used to detect PD-1. Patients with complete or partial responses were counted as responders, while patients with stable or progressive disease (RECIST v1.1) were counted as non-responders. The melanoma cohort included approximately 13 patients, of whom seven received anti-PD-1 as first-line therapy and six had previously received targeted therapy or immunotherapy. The TCR repertoire analysis covered 11 melanoma patients: 7 non-responders and 4 responders. What the research found in general, with its limitations: The DNEG repertoire was the most diverse; PD-1 and DPOS showed similar, higher clonality, and TIGIT repertoires were the least diverse. The published TCR repertoire comparisons used only baseline and M1 samples from a small cohort with few responders. Experiments were generally performed without replicates because of limited material. Because tumor material was not accessible, tumor reactivity was instead assessed by peptide assays on expanded sorted subsets. Repertoires were mostly private between subsets, with fewer than 7% of TRB clonotypes shared at M1, and the greatest sharing occurred between DPOS and TIGIT. Both treatment-naive and previously treated patients were included in the cohort, and this mixing was noted by the authors as something that could influence results.

As to this clonotype: Its antigen remains unidentified. No much larger clonotype is one base removed from it; base qualities were not supplied.

Using a BD FACSAria II cell sorter, four subsets defined by PD-1 and/or TIGIT were sorted out of live CD3+CD8+TCRalphabeta+ cells. To characterize how relevant each subset is to anti-PD-1 therapy response, circulating CD8 T cells were sorted into four subsets based on PD-1 and TIGIT expression. For every sorted CD8 T-cell subset, sequencing covered both the TCR alpha and the TCR beta chains. Peripheral blood was collected at three points: before the first anti-PD-1 injection, after two injections and after four injections. PBMCs were immediately isolated by Ficoll gradient centrifugation. Until use, PBMCs were kept cryopreserved in liquid nitrogen in RPMI containing approximately 20% FCS and roughly 9.4% DMSO. Thawed PBMCs were stained with a viability dye and antibodies against CD3, CD8alpha, TCRalphabeta, PD-1 and TIGIT. The RNeasy Kit was used to extract total RNA, and all samples had a RIN greater than 7.

This sample was sequenced with a NextSeq 500. The QIAseq Immune Repertoire RNA Library Kit, Human TCR Panel, was used to prepare TCR libraries from 15 ng of total RNA. Sequencing of the TCR libraries was done on an Illumina NextSeq with a Mid Output V2 kit and asymmetric 261x41 paired-end reads. Every TCR library was diluted to 4 to 4.5 nM, then pooled, denatured and loaded at roughly 0.97 pM. Turning to the authors' computational methods: TCR FASTQ files were processed in the QIAGEN GeneGlobe Data Analysis Center, and downstream analysis was performed in R 3.5.2. Clonality was calculated as one minus the Shannon entropy normalized by the log of the number of unique productive sequences. For each subset, Fisher exact tests at 5% FDR were used to find TRA or TRB clonotypes whose abundance differed between baseline and M1. Differentially abundant clonotypes were categorized as emerging, expanding, contracting or non-expanding/contracting. Morisita's overlap index was used to measure how much repertoires overlapped between patients. TCRdb itself trimmed the public reads at Q25 with fastp, ran MiXCR and retained productive beta chains. Every CDR3 protein is listed once, alongside the most common genes and DNA of its rows. These V and J calls derive from TCRdb rather than the authors' analysis. This sample holds over a thousand distinct CDR3 sequences; roughly 11% were observed only once. The leading ten clones occupy 53% of the sample.

At the junction V is shortened by 4 bases and J by 3 bases; bases outside the gene matches: 2. The germline V gene specifies SGHDN as CDR1 and FVKESK as CDR2. Including the terminal cysteine and phenylalanine, the CDR3 comprises 15 residues. Only CDR3 DNA is held: 45 bases, read in frame from base 1. The source is a human donor with melanoma. The specimen was CD8+ T cells from PBMCs, collected at baseline or after one month of anti-PD-1 therapy (not recorded which). The rearrangement combines TRBV14 with TRBJ2-1; 11 junctional bases match TRBD1. The DNA is as follows: TGTGCCAGCAGCCCCGGGACAGGGGGCTACAATGAGCAGTTCTTC. Its product reads: CASSPGTGGYNEQFF.